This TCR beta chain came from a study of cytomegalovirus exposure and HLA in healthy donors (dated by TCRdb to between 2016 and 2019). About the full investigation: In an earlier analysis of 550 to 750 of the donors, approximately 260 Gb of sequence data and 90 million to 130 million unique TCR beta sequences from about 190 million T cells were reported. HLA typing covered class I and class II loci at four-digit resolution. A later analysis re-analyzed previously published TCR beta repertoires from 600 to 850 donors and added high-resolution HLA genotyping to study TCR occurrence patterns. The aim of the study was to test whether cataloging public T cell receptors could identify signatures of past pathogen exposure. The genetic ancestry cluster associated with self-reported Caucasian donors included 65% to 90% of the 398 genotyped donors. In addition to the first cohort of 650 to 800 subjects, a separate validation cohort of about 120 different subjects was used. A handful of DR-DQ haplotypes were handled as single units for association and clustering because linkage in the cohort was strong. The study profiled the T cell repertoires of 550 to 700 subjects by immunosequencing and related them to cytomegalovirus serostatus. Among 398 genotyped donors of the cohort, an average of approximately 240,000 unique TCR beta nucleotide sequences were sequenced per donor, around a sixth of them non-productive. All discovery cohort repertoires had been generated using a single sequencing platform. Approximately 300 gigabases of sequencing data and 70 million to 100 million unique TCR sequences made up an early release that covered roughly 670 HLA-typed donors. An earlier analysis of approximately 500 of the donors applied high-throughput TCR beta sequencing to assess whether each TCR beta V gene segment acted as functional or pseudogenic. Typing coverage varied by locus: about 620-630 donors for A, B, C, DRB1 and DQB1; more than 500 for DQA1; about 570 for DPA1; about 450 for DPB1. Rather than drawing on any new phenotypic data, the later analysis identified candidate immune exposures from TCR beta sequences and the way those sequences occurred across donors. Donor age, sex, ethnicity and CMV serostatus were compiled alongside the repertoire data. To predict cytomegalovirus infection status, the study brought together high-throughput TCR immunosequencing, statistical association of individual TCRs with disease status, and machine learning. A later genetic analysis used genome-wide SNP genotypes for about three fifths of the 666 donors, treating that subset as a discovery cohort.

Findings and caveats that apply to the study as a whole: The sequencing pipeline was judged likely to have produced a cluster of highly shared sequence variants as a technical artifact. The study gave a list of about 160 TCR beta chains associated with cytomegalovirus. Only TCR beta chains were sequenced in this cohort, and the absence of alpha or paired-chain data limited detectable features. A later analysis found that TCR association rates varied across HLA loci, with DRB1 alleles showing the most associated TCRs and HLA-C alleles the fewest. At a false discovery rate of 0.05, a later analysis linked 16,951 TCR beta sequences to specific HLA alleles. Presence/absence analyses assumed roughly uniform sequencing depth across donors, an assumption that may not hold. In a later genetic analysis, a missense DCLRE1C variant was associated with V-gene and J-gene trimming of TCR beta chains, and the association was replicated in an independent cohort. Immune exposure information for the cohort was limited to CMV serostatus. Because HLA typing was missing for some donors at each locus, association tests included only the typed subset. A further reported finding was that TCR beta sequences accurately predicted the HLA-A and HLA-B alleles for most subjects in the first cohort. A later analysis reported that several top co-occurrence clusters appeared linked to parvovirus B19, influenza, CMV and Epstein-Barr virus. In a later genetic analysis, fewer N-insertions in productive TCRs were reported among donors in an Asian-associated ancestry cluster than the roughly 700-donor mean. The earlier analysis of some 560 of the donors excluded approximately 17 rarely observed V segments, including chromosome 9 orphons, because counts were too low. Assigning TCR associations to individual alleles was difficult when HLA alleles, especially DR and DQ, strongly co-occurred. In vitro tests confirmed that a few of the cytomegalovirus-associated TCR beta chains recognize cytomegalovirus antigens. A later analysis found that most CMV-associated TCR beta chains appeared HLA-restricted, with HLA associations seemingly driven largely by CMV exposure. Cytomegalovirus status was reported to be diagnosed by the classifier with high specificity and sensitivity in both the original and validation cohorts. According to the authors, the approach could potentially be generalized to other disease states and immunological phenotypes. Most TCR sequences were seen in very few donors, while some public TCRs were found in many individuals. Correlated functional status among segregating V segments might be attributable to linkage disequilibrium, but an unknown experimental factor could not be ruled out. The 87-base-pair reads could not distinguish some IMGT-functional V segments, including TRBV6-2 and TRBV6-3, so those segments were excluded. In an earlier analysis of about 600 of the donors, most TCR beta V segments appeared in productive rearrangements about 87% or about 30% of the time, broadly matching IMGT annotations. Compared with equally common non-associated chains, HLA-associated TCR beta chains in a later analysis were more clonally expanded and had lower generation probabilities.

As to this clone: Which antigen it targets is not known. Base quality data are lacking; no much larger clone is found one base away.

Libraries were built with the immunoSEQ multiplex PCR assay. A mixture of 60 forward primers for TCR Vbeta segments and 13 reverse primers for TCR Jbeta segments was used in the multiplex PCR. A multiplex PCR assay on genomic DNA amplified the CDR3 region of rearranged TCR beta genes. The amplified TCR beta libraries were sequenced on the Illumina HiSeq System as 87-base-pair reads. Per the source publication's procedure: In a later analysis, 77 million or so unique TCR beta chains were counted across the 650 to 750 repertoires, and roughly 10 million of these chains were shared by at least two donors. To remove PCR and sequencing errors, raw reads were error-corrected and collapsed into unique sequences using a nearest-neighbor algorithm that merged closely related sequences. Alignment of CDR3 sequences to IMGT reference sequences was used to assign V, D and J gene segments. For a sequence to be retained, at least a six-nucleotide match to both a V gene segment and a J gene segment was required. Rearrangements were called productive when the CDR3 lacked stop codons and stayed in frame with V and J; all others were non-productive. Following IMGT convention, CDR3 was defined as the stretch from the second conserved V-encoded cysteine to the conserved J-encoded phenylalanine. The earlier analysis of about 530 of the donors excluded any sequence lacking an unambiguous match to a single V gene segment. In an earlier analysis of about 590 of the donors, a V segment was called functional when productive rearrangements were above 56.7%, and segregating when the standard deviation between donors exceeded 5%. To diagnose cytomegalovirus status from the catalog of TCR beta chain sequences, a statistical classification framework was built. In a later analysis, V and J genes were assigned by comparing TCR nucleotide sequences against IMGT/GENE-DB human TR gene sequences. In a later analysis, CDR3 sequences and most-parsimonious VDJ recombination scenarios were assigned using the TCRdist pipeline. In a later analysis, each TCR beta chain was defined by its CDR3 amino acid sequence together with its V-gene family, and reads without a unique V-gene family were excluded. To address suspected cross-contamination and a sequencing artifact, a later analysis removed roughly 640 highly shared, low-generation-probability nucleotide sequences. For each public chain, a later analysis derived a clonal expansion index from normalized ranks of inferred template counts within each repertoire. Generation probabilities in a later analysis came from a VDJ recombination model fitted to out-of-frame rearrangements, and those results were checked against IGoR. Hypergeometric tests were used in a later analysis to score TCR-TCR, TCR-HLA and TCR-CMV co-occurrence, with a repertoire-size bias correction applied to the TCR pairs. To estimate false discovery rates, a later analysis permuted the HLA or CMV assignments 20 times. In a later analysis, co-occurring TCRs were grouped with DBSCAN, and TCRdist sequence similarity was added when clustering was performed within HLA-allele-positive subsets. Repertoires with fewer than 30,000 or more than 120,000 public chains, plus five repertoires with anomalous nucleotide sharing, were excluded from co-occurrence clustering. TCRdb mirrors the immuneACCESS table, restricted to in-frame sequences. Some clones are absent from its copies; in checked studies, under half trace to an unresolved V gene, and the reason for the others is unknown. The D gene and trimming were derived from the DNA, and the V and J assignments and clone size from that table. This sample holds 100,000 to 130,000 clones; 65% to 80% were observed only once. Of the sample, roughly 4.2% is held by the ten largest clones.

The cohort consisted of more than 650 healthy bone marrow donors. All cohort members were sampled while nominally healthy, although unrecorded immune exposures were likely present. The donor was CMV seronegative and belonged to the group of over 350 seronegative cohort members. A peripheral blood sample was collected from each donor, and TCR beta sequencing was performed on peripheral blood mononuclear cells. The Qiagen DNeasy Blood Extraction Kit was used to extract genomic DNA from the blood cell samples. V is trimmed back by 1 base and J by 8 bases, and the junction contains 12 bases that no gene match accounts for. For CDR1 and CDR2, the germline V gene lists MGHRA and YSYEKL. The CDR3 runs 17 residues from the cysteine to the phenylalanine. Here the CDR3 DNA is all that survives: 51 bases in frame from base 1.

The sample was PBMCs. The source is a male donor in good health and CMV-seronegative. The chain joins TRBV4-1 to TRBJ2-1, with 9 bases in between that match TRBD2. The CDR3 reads CASSQGPASGRRYEQFF. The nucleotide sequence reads TGCGCCAGCAGCCAAGGTCCGGCCAGCGGGAGGCGGTATGAGCAGTTCTTC.